This T cell receptor (beta chain) is from a study of Ad26.COV2.S vaccination and SARS-CoV-2 variants. Study outcomes and limitations: Placebo recipients showed lower spike-specific TCR breadth than vaccinees. Once vaccination had occurred, spike-specific CD8+ and CD4+ T cell responses reportedly showed substantial breadth.

TCRdb's copy holds only in-frame clones and misses some; the assay was immunoSEQ multiplex PCR. This sample has 350,000 to 500,000 clones, with roughly 90% found just once. This CDR3 is 16 amino acids long. Looked up from germline, CDR1 is KGHDR and CDR2 is SFDVKD. V was shortened by 7 bases and J by 0 bases, with 15 bases between the two germline ends. Treatment given: some 20 received Ad26.COV2.S at low or high dose, single or two shots; roughly five received placebo; per-sample allocation not given. Sample collection was performed on day 63 after the first vaccine or placebo injection. Built on an Ad26 vector, the vaccine expressed Wuhan-strain SARS-CoV-2 spike. With regard to this clone: Its matching antigen is unknown.

The TCR sequence derives from a person between 18 and 59 years old who received the Ad26.COV2.S COVID-19 vaccine or a placebo. Sequenced here: peripheral blood, sampled in a trial of Ad26.COV2.S vaccine versus placebo. The chain uses TRBV24-1 and TRBJ1-5, with D uncertain. The CDR3 here is CATSRREVYSNQPQHF. In nucleotides, the CDR3 is TGTGCCACCAGCCGCCGAGAAGTTTATAGCAATCAGCCCCAGCATTTT.